The clone carrying this TCR beta chain was observed a handful of times. What it binds is not known. TCRdb used MiXCR to reprocess the 5' RACE reads, holding one entry per CDR3 protein. The sample holds approximately 620,000 distinct CDR3 sequences, around 8.3% seen once. Between the trimmed V and J ends, which lost 4 bases and 2 bases, there was a span of 5 bases. Germline V CDR1 and CDR2: WSHSY, SAAADI. This CDR3 region has 12 residues. This sample was taken from a study of identical twins. Notes on the study in general: In beta out-of-frame sequences, the excess sharing between twins was weaker. Fewer insertions were carried by abundant cord blood beta clonotypes, but none was seen in memory repertoires.

These sequences were also reported in another study, on yellow fever vaccine responses in identical twins.

The sequence derives from a woman aged 18-30 years in good health. Sequences were obtained from PBMCs. The rearrangement joins TRBV10-2 to TRBJ2-5; no firm D call. Written as DNA, the CDR3 is TGCGCCAGCAGTGGACGGCAAGAGACCCAGTACTTC. The encoded protein is CASSGRQETQYF.